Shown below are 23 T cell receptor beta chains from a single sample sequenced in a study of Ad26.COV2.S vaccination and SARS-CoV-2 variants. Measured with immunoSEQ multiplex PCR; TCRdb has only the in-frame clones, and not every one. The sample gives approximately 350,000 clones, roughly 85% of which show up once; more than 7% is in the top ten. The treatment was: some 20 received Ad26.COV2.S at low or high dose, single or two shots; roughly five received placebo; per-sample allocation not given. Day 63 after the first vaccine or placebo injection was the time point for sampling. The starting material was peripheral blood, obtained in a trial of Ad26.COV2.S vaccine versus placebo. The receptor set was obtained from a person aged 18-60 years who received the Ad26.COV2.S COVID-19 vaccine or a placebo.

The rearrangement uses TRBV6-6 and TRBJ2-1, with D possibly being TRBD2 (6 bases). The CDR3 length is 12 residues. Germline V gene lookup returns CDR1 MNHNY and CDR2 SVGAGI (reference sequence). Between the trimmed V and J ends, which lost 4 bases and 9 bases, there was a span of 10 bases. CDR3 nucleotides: TGTGCCAGCAGTTCAACTAGCAGTGAGCAGTTCTTC. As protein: CASSSTSSEQFF.

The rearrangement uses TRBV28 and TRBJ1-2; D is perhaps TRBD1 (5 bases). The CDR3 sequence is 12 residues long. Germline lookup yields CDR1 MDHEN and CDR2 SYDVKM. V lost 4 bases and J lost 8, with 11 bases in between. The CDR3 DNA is TGTGCCAGCAGTTCCCGACAGATCGGCTACACCTTC. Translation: CASSSRQIGYTF.

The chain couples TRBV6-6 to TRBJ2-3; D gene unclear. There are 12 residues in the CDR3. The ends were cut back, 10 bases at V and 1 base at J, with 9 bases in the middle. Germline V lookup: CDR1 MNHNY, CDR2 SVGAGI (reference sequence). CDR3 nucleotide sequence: TGTGCCACCAGCATAGGCACAGATACGCAGTATTTT. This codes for CATSIGTDTQYF.

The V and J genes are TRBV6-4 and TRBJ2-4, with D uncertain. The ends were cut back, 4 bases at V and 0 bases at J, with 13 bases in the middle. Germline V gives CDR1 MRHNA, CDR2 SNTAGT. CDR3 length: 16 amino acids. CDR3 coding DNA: TGTGCCAGCAGTGTACCCGAAACATTAGCCAAAAACATTCAGTACTTC. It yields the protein CASSVPETLAKNIQYF.

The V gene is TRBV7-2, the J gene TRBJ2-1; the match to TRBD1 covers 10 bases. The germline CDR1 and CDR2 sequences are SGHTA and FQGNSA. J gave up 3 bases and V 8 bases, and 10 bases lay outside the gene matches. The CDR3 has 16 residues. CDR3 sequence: CASRPRGTGDYNEQFF. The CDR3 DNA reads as TGTGCCAGCCGCCCGAGGGGGACAGGGGACTACAATGAGCAGTTCTTC. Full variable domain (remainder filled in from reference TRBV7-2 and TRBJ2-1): GAGVSQSPSNKVTEKGKDVELRCDPISGHTALYWYRQSLGQGLEFLIYFQGNSAPDKSGLPSDRFSAERTGGSVSTLTIQRTQQEDSAVYLCASRPRGTGDYNEQFFGPGTRLTVL.

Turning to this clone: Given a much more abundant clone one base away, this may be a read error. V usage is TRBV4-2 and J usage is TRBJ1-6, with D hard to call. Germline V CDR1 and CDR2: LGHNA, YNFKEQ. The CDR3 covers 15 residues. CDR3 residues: CASRVGYSYNSPLYF. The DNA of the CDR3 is TGTGCCAGCAGGGTCGGATACTCCTATAATTCACCCCTCTACTTT.

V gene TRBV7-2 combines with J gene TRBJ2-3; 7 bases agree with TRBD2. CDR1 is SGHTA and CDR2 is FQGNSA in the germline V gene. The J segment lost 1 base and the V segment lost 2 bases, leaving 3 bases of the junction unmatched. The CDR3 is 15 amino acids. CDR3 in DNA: TGTGCCAGCAGCTTACGCGGGGGAGGCACAGATACGCAGTATTTT. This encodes CASSLRGGGTDTQYF.

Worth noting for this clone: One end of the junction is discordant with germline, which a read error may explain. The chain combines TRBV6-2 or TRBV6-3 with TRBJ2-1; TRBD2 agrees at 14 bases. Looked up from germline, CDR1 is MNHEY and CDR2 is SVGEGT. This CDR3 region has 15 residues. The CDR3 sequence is CASSYQGTSGGEKFF. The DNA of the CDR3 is TGTGCCAGCAGTTACCAGGGGACTAGCGGGGGTGAGAAGTTCTTC.

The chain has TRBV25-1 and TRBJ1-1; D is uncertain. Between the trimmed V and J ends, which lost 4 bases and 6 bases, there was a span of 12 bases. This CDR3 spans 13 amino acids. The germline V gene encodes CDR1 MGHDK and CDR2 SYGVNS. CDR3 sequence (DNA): TGTGCCAGCAGTGTGCTCGGATCAGCTGAAGCTTTCTTT. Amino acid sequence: CASSVLGSAEAFF.

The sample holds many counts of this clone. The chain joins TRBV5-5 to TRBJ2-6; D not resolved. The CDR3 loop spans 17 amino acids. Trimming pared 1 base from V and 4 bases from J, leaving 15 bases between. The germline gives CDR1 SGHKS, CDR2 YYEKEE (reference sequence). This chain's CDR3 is CASSLLYLGTGANVLTF. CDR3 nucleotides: TGTGCCAGCAGCTTGTTATATCTGGGAACCGGGGCCAACGTCCTGACTTTC.

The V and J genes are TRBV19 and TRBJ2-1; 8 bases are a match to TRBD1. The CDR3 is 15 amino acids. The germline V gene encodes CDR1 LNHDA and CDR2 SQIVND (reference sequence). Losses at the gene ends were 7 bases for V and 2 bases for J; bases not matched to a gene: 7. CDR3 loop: CASKKTGEAYNEQFF. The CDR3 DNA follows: TGTGCCAGTAAGAAGACAGGGGAAGCCTACAATGAGCAGTTCTTC.

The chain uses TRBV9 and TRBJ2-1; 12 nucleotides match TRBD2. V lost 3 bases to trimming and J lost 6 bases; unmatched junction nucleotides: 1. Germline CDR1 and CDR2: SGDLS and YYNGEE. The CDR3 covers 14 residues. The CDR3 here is CASSGGLAGNEQFF. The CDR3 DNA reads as TGTGCCAGCAGCGGGGGACTAGCGGGCAATGAGCAGTTCTTC. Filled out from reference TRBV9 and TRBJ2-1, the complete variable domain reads DSGVTQTPKHLITATGQRVTLRCSPRSGDLSVYWYQQSLDQGLQFLIQYYNGEERAKGNILERFSAQQFPDLHSELNLSSLELGDSALYFCASSGGLAGNEQFFGPGTRLTVL.

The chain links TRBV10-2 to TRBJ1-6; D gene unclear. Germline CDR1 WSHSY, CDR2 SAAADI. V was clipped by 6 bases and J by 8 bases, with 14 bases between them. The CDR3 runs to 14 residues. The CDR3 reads CASSRYSGDSPLHF. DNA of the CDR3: TGCGCCAGCAGCCGGTACAGCGGAGATTCACCCCTCCACTTT.

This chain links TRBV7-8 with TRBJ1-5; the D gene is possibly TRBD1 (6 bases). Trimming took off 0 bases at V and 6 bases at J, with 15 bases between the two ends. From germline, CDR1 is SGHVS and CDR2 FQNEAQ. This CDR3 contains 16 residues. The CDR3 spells CASSLASGGHGQPQHF. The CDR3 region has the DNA TGTGCCAGCAGCTTAGCGAGCGGGGGGCACGGTCAGCCCCAGCATTTT.

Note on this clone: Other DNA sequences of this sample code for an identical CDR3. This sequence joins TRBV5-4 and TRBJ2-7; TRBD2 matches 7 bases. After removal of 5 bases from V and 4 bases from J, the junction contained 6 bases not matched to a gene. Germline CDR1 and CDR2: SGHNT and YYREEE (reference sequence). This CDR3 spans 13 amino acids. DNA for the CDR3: TGTGCCAGCAGTCTGGGGGGGGTTTACGAGCAGTACTTC. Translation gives CASSLGGVYEQYF.

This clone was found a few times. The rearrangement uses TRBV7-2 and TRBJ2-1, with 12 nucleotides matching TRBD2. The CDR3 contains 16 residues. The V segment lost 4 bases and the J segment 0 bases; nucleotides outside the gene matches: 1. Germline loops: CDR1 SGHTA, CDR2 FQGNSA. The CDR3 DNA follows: TGTGCCAGCAGCTCTAGCGGGGGGGTCTCCTACAATGAGCAGTTCTTC. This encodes CASSSSGGVSYNEQFF.

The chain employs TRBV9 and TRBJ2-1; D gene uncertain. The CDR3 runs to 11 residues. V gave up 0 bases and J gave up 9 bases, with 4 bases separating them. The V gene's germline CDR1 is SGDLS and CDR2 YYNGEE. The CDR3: CASSVDGEQFF. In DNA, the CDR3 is TGTGCCAGCAGCGTAGATGGTGAGCAGTTCTTC.

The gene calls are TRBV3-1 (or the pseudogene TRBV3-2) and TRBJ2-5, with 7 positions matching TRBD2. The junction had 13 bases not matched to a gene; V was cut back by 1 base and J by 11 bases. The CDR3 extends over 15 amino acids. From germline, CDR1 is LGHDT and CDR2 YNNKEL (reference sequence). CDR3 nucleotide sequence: TGTGCCAGCAGCCAAGGCACCCACTCTAGCGGAGAACAGTACTTC. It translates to CASSQGTHSSGEQYF.

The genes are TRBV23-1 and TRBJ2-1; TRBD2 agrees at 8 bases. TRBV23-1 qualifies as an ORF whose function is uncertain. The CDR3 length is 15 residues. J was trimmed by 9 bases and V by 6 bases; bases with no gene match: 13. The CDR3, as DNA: TGCGCCAGCAGGCCCGCGATTAGCGGGGAGGGTGAGCAGTTCTTC. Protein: CASRPAISGEGEQFF.

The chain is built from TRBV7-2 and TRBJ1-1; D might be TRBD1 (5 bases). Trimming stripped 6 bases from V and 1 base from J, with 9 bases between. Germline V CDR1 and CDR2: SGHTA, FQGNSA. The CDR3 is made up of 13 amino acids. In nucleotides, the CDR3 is TGTGCCAGCAGTCACGGACAGAACACTGAAGCTTTCTTT. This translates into CASSHGQNTEAFF.

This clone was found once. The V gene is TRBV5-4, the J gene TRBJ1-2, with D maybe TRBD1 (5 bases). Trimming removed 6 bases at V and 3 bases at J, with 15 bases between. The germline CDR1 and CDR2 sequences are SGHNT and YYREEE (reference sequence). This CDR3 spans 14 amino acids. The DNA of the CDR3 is TGTGCCAGCACCGGGACGGCGGACGACTATGGCTACACCTTC. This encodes CASTGTADDYGYTF.

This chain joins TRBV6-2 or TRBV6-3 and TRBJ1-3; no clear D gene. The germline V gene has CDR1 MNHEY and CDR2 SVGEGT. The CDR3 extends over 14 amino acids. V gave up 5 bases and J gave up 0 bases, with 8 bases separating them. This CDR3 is CASSKWTSGNTIYF. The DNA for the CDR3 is TGTGCCAGCAGTAAATGGACCTCTGGAAACACCATATATTTT.

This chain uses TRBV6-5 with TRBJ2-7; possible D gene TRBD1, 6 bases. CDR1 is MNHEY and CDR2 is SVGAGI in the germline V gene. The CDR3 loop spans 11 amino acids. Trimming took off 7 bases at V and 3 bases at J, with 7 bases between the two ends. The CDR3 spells CASTDSYEQYF. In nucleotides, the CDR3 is TGTGCCAGCACGGACAGCTACGAGCAGTACTTC.